One and the same sample provided the 32 T cell receptor beta chains below, sequenced in a study of shared clonotypes between healthy human individuals. Repertoires were generated with immunoSEQ multiplex PCR, while TCRdb's copy carries only in-frame clones and drops some. Of 330,000 or so clones in the sample, less than 75% were seen once. Sequenced material: memory CD4+ T cells sorted from blood. Subset noted: CD45RA-negative fraction. The receptors were sampled from a young man in good health.

The rearrangement uses TRBV2 and TRBJ1-3, with D uncertain. CDR1 SNHLY and CDR2 FYNNEI come from the germline V gene. The CDR3 loop spans 15 amino acids. V lost 3 bases to trimming and J lost 3 bases, with 12 bases between them. CDR3 in amino acids: CASSELEQYGNTIYF. CDR3 in DNA: TGTGCCAGCAGTGAGCTGGAACAGTATGGAAACACCATATATTTT. The variable domain in full, completed from reference TRBV2 and TRBJ1-3, reads EPEVTQTPSHQVTQMGQEVILRCVPISNHLYFYWYRQILGQKVEFLVSFYNNEISEKSEIFDDQFSVERPDGSNFTLKIRSTKLEDSAMYFCASSELEQYGNTIYFGEGSWLTVV.

This clone has a handful of counts. The CDR3 DNA is TGCGCCAGCAGCTTCCTCATGGACAGGTCCAATGAGCAGTTCTTC. Translating it yields CASSFLMDRSNEQFF. V gene TRBV5-1 combines with J gene TRBJ2-1, with 7 bases fitting TRBD1. The trim removed 2 bases at V and 6 bases at J, leaving 8 bases unmatched. This CDR3 contains 15 residues. Germline CDR1 is SGHRS and CDR2 is YFSETQ.

The CDR3 bases are TGTGCCAGCAGCTTATTAGGTAGCGCGAGCGGCGAGCAGTACTTC. The encoded protein is CASSLLGSASGEQYF. The rearrangement joins TRBV7-2 to TRBJ2-7; tentative D call: TRBD2 (5 bases). This CDR3 has 15 amino acids. Deletions cut 2 bases from V and 6 bases from J, with 17 bases between. Germline values: CDR1 SGHTA, CDR2 FQGNSA. Filled out from reference TRBV7-2 and TRBJ2-7, the complete variable domain reads GAGVSQSPSNKVTEKGKDVELRCDPISGHTALYWYRQSLGQGLEFLIYFQGNSAPDKSGLPSDRFSAERTGGSVSTLTIQRTQQEDSAVYLCASSLLGSASGEQYFGPGTRLTVT.

V is TRBV2 and J is TRBJ2-7; the D is unclear. CDR1 is SNHLY and CDR2 is FYNNEI in the germline V gene. The V and J ends lost 2 bases and 4 bases respectively, with 6 bases between them. This CDR3 comprises 12 residues. CDR3 protein: CASSEKWYEQYF. The CDR3 DNA reads TGTGCCAGCAGTGAAAAGTGGTACGAGCAGTACTTC.

In this sample, this clone turned up once. The rearrangement joins TRBV5-1 to TRBJ2-3; 10 bases are shared with TRBD2. This CDR3 has 15 amino acids. Germline values: CDR1 SGHRS, CDR2 YFSETQ. J lost 6 bases, V lost 0 bases, and 4 bases had no gene match. CDR3: CASSLVTTSGDTQYF. The CDR3 nucleotides are TGCGCCAGCAGCTTGGTGACGACTAGCGGGGATACGCAGTATTTT.

This chain uses TRBV5-1 with TRBJ2-2, with a weak D call TRBD2 (5 bases). V lost 5 bases, J lost 7 bases, and 21 bases lay in between. CDR1 is SGHRS and CDR2 is YFSETQ in the germline V gene. The CDR3 runs to 16 residues. CDR3 sequence (DNA): TGCGCCAGCAGTCTCGCCGGGCCCCGTGAGGGCGGGGAGCTGTTTTTT. Amino acids: CASSLAGPREGGELFF. Full variable domain (outside the CDR3, taken from reference TRBV5-1 and TRBJ2-2): KAGVTQTPRYLIKTRGQQVTLSCSPISGHRSVSWYQQTPGQGLQFLFEYFSETQRNKGNFPGRFSGRQFSNSRSEMNVSTLELGDSALYLCASSLAGPREGGELFFGEGSRLTVL.

The CDR3 sequence is CASSDGTGREQFF. The CDR3 nucleotides are TGTGCCAGCAGTGACGGAACCGGCCGGGAGCAGTTCTTC. The chain uses TRBV6-4 and TRBJ2-1; no clear D. The germline V and J ends were trimmed by 2 bases and 10 bases, with 12 bases remaining between them. The germline gives CDR1 MRHNA, CDR2 SNTAGT. CDR3 length: 13 amino acids.

The V and J genes are TRBV11-3 and TRBJ2-7, with D unresolved. The CDR3 extends over 18 amino acids. Trimming removed 1 base at V and 0 bases at J, with 19 bases between. The germline gives CDR1 SGHNT, CDR2 YENEEA. CDR3 bases: TGTGCCAGCAGCTTAGTCTACTTGTGCTTTCCCAGCTCCTACGAGCAGTACTTC. The encoded protein is CASSLVYLCFPSSYEQYF.

A word on this clone: This likely traces to a read error, being one base from a far larger clone. Distinct nucleotide sequences in the sample also encode this CDR3. V is TRBV11-3 and J is TRBJ2-3; 7 bases are a match to TRBD1. The CDR3 is 15 amino acids. The germline V gene has CDR1 SGHNT and CDR2 YENEEA. The chain's CDR3 is CASSRGTEFTDTQYF. Written as DNA, the CDR3 is TGCGCCAGCAGCAGGGGGACGGAATTCACAGATACGCAGTATTTT.

J is TRBJ2-7 and V is TRBV9; D is uncertain. The CDR3 length is 14 residues. Germline V gene data show CDR1 as SGDLS and CDR2 as YYNGEE. Between the trimmed V and J ends, which lost 0 bases and 3 bases, there was a span of 10 bases. The CDR3 DNA is TGTGCCAGCAGCGTAGGGGTGCCAAGCTACGAGCAGTACTTC. Translated: CASSVGVPSYEQYF.

This clone appeared many times. The chain combines TRBV10-3 with TRBJ1-2; D might be TRBD1 (6 bases). V shed 3 bases and J shed 2 bases, with 7 bases lying between them. In germline, CDR1 is ENHRY, CDR2 SYGVKD. The CDR3 spans 13 residues. This chain's CDR3 is CAISDTGNYGYTF. DNA for the CDR3: TGTGCCATCAGTGATACAGGGAACTATGGCTACACCTTC.

This clone was observed at least ten times. Other DNA sequences in this specimen translate into the identical CDR3. V gene TRBV29-1 combines with J gene TRBJ2-1, with D uncertain. Per germline, CDR1 SQVTM and CDR2 ANQGSEA. This CDR3 is 10 amino acids long. Trimming removed 4 bases at V and 5 bases at J, with 3 bases between. CDR3 in DNA: TGCAGCGTTGGTGACAATGAGCAGTTCTTC. This codes for CSVGDNEQFF.

The chain recombines TRBV6-5 with TRBJ1-4, with D hard to call. Trimming removed 4 bases at V and 8 bases at J, with 8 bases between. The germline V gene encodes CDR1 MNHEY and CDR2 SVGAGI. CDR3 length: 12 residues. Here the CDR3 reads CASSFGGEKLFF. CDR3 DNA: TGTGCCAGCAGTTTCGGTGGGGAAAAACTGTTTTTT.

This clone has only a few counts. The chain couples TRBV28 to TRBJ1-5; D not certain. Germline loops: CDR1 MDHEN, CDR2 SYDVKM. This CDR3 has 14 amino acids. V lost 5 bases and J 1 base, leaving 9 bases between the germline ends. The CDR3 region has the DNA TGTGCCAGCAGTAAGGGTGGAAGCAATCAGCCCCAGCATTTT. Its protein product is CASSKGGSNQPQHF.

Concerning this clone itself: This specimen includes other DNA sequences encoding the same CDR3. This chain joins TRBV15 and TRBJ2-3, with 8 bases that match TRBD2. This CDR3 has 16 amino acids. The V gene end was trimmed by 3 bases and the J gene end by 4 bases; junction bases not matched to a gene: 9. Germline V CDR1 and CDR2: LNHNV, YYDKDF (reference sequence). The CDR3 is CATSRGLAGGSDTQYF. CDR3 nucleotides: TGTGCCACCAGCAGGGGGCTGGCGGGAGGATCAGATACGCAGTATTTT.

CDR3 in DNA: TGTGCCAGCAGCCACCCCCCCGGGGGCCGGGGGGCCAACGTCCTGACTTTC. This codes for CASSHPPGGRGANVLTF. The chain couples TRBV4-2 to TRBJ2-6; D tentatively reads TRBD1 or TRBD2 (6 bases each). Trimming took off 3 bases at V and 4 bases at J, with 16 bases between the two ends. This CDR3 is built from 17 residues. Germline V gene sequence: CDR1 LGHNA, CDR2 YNFKEQ.

The CDR3 region is CASSAKALDGSRYGYTF. Written as DNA, the CDR3 is TGTGCCAGCAGCGCCAAGGCGCTGGACGGAAGCCGCTATGGCTACACCTTC. This rearrangement joins TRBV5-6 to TRBJ1-2; D ambiguous. V lost 4 bases, J lost 4 bases, and 23 bases lay in between. CDR3 length: 17 amino acids. Germline V gene lookup returns CDR1 SGHDT and CDR2 YYEEEE.

This clone was observed a few times. The gene calls are TRBV5-4 and TRBJ2-7; 9 positions agree with TRBD1. J lost 4 bases, V lost 5 bases, and 7 bases had no gene match. Per the germline V gene, CDR1 is SGHNT and CDR2 is YYREEE (reference sequence). The CDR3 covers 14 residues. The CDR3 DNA reads TGTGCCAGCAGAAAGACAGGGGGGCGTTACGAGCAGTACTTC. Residues: CASRKTGGRYEQYF.

In this sample, this clone turned up many times. This chain joins TRBV5-5 and TRBJ1-1; a possible D gene is TRBD1 (6 bases). CDR3 size: 13 residues. V was trimmed by 7 bases and J by 0 bases, leaving 10 bases between them. CDR1 is SGHKS, CDR2 YYEKEE, per germline (reference sequence). The CDR3 DNA is TGTGCCAGCCTTCAGGGGATGAACACTGAAGCTTTCTTT. This sequence encodes CASLQGMNTEAFF.

The CDR3 DNA is TGTGCTAGTGGTTTGGTAACAGGGGGCCTAACCTACGAGCAGTACTTC. The encoded protein is CASGLVTGGLTYEQYF. The chain uses TRBV12-5 and TRBJ2-7, with 9 positions matching TRBD1. The V and J ends lost 0 bases and 2 bases, in that order; junction bases with no gene match: 5. Germline V gene sequence: CDR1 LGHNT, CDR2 FRNRAP. The CDR3 is 16 residues long.

The genes are TRBV9 and TRBJ2-7, with a possible D match to TRBD1 (6 bases). Between the trimmed V and J ends, which lost 0 bases and 1 base, there was a span of 8 bases. This CDR3 spans 14 amino acids. From germline, CDR1 is SGDLS and CDR2 YYNGEE. CDR3 sequence: CASSVEGGSYEQYF. CDR3 in DNA: TGTGCCAGCAGCGTAGAAGGGGGTTCCTACGAGCAGTACTTC.

This clone occurred a few times. This chain links TRBV6-6 with TRBJ2-1; TRBD2 matches at 11 bases. Germline CDR1 reads MNHNY; CDR2 reads SVGAGI (reference sequence). The CDR3 has 16 amino acids. The ends lost 6 bases at V and 7 bases at J; junction bases unmatched: 11. The CDR3 DNA is TGTGCCAGCAGCACGAAGACTAGCGGGAATCCAAATGAGCAGTTCTTC. Residues: CASSTKTSGNPNEQFF.

The V call is TRBV9, the J call TRBJ2-3; 9 positions match TRBD2. This CDR3 is 16 amino acids long. Germline V gives CDR1 SGDLS, CDR2 YYNGEE. J was trimmed by 4 bases and V by 3 bases; bases with no gene match: 9. CDR3 protein: CASSAGGRARADTQYF. DNA of the CDR3: TGTGCCAGCAGCGCCGGCGGGAGGGCCAGAGCAGATACGCAGTATTTT. Together with reference TRBV9 and TRBJ2-3, the CDR3 gives the full variable domain: DSGVTQTPKHLITATGQRVTLRCSPRSGDLSVYWYQQSLDQGLQFLIQYYNGEERAKGNILERFSAQQFPDLHSELNLSSLELGDSALYFCASSAGGRARADTQYFGPGTRLTVL.

This clone came up a few times. V is TRBV19 and J is TRBJ1-1, with TRBD1 as a possible D gene (5 bases). V lost 1 base and J 4 bases, leaving 16 bases between the germline ends. The germline V gene encodes CDR1 LNHDA and CDR2 SQIVND (reference sequence). This CDR3 is 16 amino acids long. The CDR3, as DNA: TGTGCCAGTAGTATAGGGGAGTGGGGGATAGGCACTGAAGCTTTCTTT. Its protein is CASSIGEWGIGTEAFF.

The rearrangement uses TRBV27 and TRBJ2-1; possible D gene TRBD2, 5 bases. The V gene's germline CDR1 is MNHEY and CDR2 SMNVEV (reference sequence). This CDR3 region has 17 residues. Trimming stripped 1 base from V and 7 bases from J, with 20 bases between. The CDR3: CASSLYKRLSGFNEQFF. For the CDR3, the DNA is TGTGCCAGCAGTTTATATAAAAGACTAAGTGGTTTTAATGAGCAGTTCTTC.

Concerning this clone: A much larger clonotype is one base distant, so this may be a read error. This chain uses TRBV28 with TRBJ1-2; D not resolved. The CDR3 runs 11 residues. The V gene lost 3 bases and the J gene lost 4 bases, with 3 bases spanning the gap. The V gene's germline CDR1 is MDHEN and CDR2 SYDVKM. The CDR3: CASSFVYGYTF. The CDR3 DNA sequence: TGTGCCAGCAGTTTTGTCTATGGCTACACCTTC.

The gene calls are TRBV29-1 and TRBJ1-2, with a tentative D call TRBD1 (6 bases). This CDR3 region has 14 residues. The V and J ends lost 6 bases and 7 bases respectively, with 21 bases between them. Germline V CDR1 and CDR2: SQVTM, ANQGSEA. CDR3 loop: CSVSFGLQGGGYTF. The CDR3 bases are TGCAGCGTATCCTTCGGGTTACAGGGTGGTGGCTACACCTTC.

In the case of this clone: Other DNA sequences in the same sample also yield this CDR3. The V gene is TRBV2, the J gene TRBJ2-1, with TRBD2 identical over 7 bases. There are 16 residues in the CDR3. Trimming cost V 2 bases and J 0 bases; bases outside gene matches: 4. Germline CDR1 reads SNHLY; CDR2 reads FYNNEI. CDR3 loop: CASSERGGSSYNEQFF. As DNA, the CDR3 is TGTGCCAGCAGTGAACGGGGCGGGAGCTCCTACAATGAGCAGTTCTTC.

The chain uses TRBV19 and TRBJ2-2, with TRBD1 as a possible D gene (7 bases). Germline lookup yields CDR1 LNHDA and CDR2 SQIVND (reference sequence). CDR3 length: 14 amino acids. Trimming left V 4 bases short and J 7 bases short, with 13 bases between. For the CDR3, the DNA is TGTGCCAGTAGTACCAGGGGGGCCAGCGGGGAGCTGTTTTTT. Encoded protein: CASSTRGASGELFF.

The chain recombines TRBV5-1 with TRBJ2-7, with 7 bases lining up with TRBD1. This CDR3 has 14 amino acids. V shed 4 bases and J 4 bases; nucleotides not matched to a gene: 8. CDR1 is SGHRS and CDR2 is YFSETQ in the germline V gene. Here the CDR3 reads CASSERTGRYEQYF. For the CDR3, the DNA is TGCGCCAGCAGCGAACGGACAGGCCGGTACGAGCAGTACTTC.

This clone has only one observation. In DNA, the CDR3 is TGCGCCAGCAGCTTGGCTACAGGGGGCACGTCCTACGAGCAGTACTTC. Translation gives CASSLATGGTSYEQYF. V gene TRBV5-1 combines with J gene TRBJ2-7; 9 bases agree with TRBD1. There are 16 residues in the CDR3. The trim removed 0 bases at V and 1 base at J, leaving 5 bases unmatched. The germline gives CDR1 SGHRS, CDR2 YFSETQ.

This sequence joins TRBV7-9 and TRBJ2-3; 7 bases are a match to TRBD1. The V gene end was trimmed by 6 bases and the J gene end by 0 bases; junction bases not matched to a gene: 9. Germline V gene data show CDR1 as SEHNR and CDR2 as FQNEAQ (reference sequence). The CDR3 spans 16 residues. The CDR3 nucleotides read TGTGCCAGCAGTACTACAGGGGTCTCAAGCACAGATACGCAGTATTTT. Residues: CASSTTGVSSTDTQYF.